The present TCR beta chain was sequenced within a study of Graves' ophthalmopathy and Graves' hyperthyroidism. This clonotype was observed a handful of times. Its antigen is currently unknown. General study findings and limits: The model predicted progression of ophthalmopathy with a sensitivity of roughly 65%, and its specificity was 72% to 80%. Sensitivity of 87.88% and specificity of about 77% were achieved when a 13-signature model separated ophthalmopathy from stable hyperthyroidism.

For repertoire sequencing, the TCR beta CDR3 regions were amplified from RNA transcripts. The first-round RT-PCR employed HTBI primers together with the Qiagen OneStep RT-PCR kit. A multiplex PCR was then performed as the second round. TCRdb ran MiXCR on the multiplex PCR reads and lists one entry per CDR3 protein. The profile shows about 600,000 distinct CDR3 sequences, less than 45% of them singletons. The CDR3 runs 13 residues. Germline V CDR1 and CDR2: SGHRS, YFSETQ. The V segment lost 4 bases and the J segment 5 bases; nucleotides outside the gene matches: 5. The chain employs TRBV5-1 and TRBJ2-5; TRBD2 agrees at 7 bases. Sequencing was carried out using peripheral blood or thyroid tissue (not recorded which). The TCR comes from an adult man with Graves' hyperthyroidism. In DNA, the CDR3 is TGCGCCAGCAGCGGGCGGGAGATCGAGACCCAGTACTTC. The encoded protein is CASSGREIETQYF.